Below are 24 T cell receptor beta chains sequenced from a single sample in a study of shared clonotypes between healthy human individuals. Method: immunoSEQ multiplex PCR; TCRdb's copy keeps in-frame clones and lacks some. The table lists about half a million clones, 70% to 80% of them singletons. Material: PBMCs. The receptor source for this set is a woman aged 40 to 50 in good health. Some clones in this sample may be carry-over from other donors' samples.

V is TRBV19 and J is TRBJ2-7; possible D gene TRBD1, 6 bases. Germline V gene lookup returns CDR1 LNHDA and CDR2 SQIVND (reference sequence). V gave up 2 bases and J gave up 3 bases, with 17 bases separating them. CDR3 size: 16 residues. CDR3 DNA: TGTGCCAGTAGTATACCTCTGGCAGGGGCGGGCTACGAGCAGTACTTC. The encoded protein is CASSIPLAGAGYEQYF.

CDR3 residues: CASSSVRERVGELFF. CDR3 in DNA: TGTGCCAGCAGCTCGGTGAGGGAGCGGGTCGGGGAGCTGTTTTTT. The V gene is TRBV11-2, the J gene TRBJ2-2, with D possibly matching TRBD2 (6 bases). Germline lookup yields CDR1 SGHAT and CDR2 FQNNGV. The CDR3 length is 15 residues. The ends were cut back, 4 bases at V and 7 bases at J, with 16 bases in the middle. Full variable domain (missing parts from reference TRBV11-2 and TRBJ2-2): EAGVAQSPRYKIIEKRQSVAFWCNPISGHATLYWYQQILGQGPKLLIQFQNNGVVDDSQLPKDRFSAERLKGVDSTLKIQPAKLEDSAVYLCASSSVRERVGELFFGEGSRLTVL.

This chain uses TRBV5-4 with TRBJ2-3; D uncertain. This CDR3 spans 11 amino acids. The V gene lost 4 bases and the J gene lost 6 bases, with 6 bases spanning the gap. Germline CDR1 is SGHNT and CDR2 is YYREEE (reference sequence). CDR3 coding DNA: TGTGCCAGCAGCCCGGGTGATACGCAGTATTTT. It encodes CASSPGDTQYF.

This chain links TRBV28 with TRBJ1-4; unclear D gene. Per the germline V gene, CDR1 is MDHEN and CDR2 is SYDVKM. The CDR3 extends over 15 amino acids. V lost 0 bases and J 2 bases, leaving 7 bases between the germline ends. The CDR3 loop reads CASSLWRTTNEKLFF. CDR3 nucleotides: TGTGCCAGCAGTTTATGGCGGACGACTAATGAAAAACTGTTTTTT.

The chain is built from TRBV5-1 and TRBJ2-1; TRBD2 matches 7 bases. Unmatched junction bases numbered 4, after V lost 1 base and J lost 0 bases. CDR1 and CDR2 (germline): SGHRS, YFSETQ. CDR3 length: 16 residues. The CDR3 sequence is CASSLWGGSSYNEQFF. The DNA of the CDR3 is TGCGCCAGCAGCTTGTGGGGCGGGAGCTCCTACAATGAGCAGTTCTTC. Full variable domain (rest looked up from reference TRBV5-1 and TRBJ2-1): KAGVTQTPRYLIKTRGQQVTLSCSPISGHRSVSWYQQTPGQGLQFLFEYFSETQRNKGNFPGRFSGRQFSNSRSEMNVSTLELGDSALYLCASSLWGGSSYNEQFFGPGTRLTVL.

The CDR3 bases are TGTGCCAGCAGCCGCGGGACTAGCTCTGGGGCCAACGTCCTGACTTTC. Translation: CASSRGTSSGANVLTF. The chain combines TRBV14 with TRBJ2-6; 8 bases match TRBD2. V shed 4 bases and J 0 bases; nucleotides not matched to a gene: 2. Germline V CDR1 and CDR2: SGHDN, FVKESK. The CDR3 consists of 16 residues. The variable domain in full, completed from reference TRBV14 and TRBJ2-6, reads EAGVTQFPSHSVIEKGQTVTLRCDPISGHDNLYWYRRVMGKEIKFLLHFVKESKQDESGMPNNRFLAERTGGTYSTLKVQPAELEDSGVYFCASSRGTSSGANVLTFGAGSRLTVL.

The genes are TRBV28 and TRBJ2-7, with TRBD1 as a possible D gene (7 bases). Germline V lookup: CDR1 MDHEN, CDR2 SYDVKM. There are 15 residues in the CDR3. Trimming removed 5 bases from V and 3 bases from J, with 17 bases in between. This CDR3 is CASSPSQGGYYEQYF. As DNA, the CDR3 is TGTGCCAGCAGTCCCTCCCAGGGGGGCTACTACGAGCAGTACTTC.

With regard to this clone: Since a far larger clone is one base different, this is likely a read error. The chain carries TRBV6-5 and TRBJ2-7, with 7 bases identical to TRBD2. This CDR3 spans 15 amino acids. Germline CDR1 MNHEY, CDR2 SVGAGI. The CDR3 DNA sequence: TGTACCAGCAGTCCATCTAGCGGACGCTCCTACGAGCAGTACTTC. Translation gives CTSSPSSGRSYEQYF.

The chain couples TRBV7-6 to TRBJ2-1; possibly TRBD1 or TRBD2 for D (6 bases each). Deletions cut 8 bases from V and 4 bases from J, with 12 bases between. Per germline, CDR1 SGHVS and CDR2 FNYEAQ. The CDR3 is made up of 13 amino acids. The CDR3, as DNA: TGTGCCAGCGGGGCGGGGACATACAATGAGCAGTTCTTC. Encoded protein: CASGAGTYNEQFF. Full variable domain (missing parts from reference TRBV7-6 and TRBJ2-1): GAGVSQSPRYKVTKRGQDVALRCDPISGHVSLYWYRQALGQGPEFLTYFNYEAQQDKSGLPNDRFSAERPEGSISTLTIQRTEQRDSAMYRCASGAGTYNEQFFGPGTRLTVL.

This clone was observed a single time. The gene calls are TRBV5-1 and TRBJ2-1; D gene unclear. With 6 bases removed from V and 0 bases from J, the gap between germline ends came to 13 bases. Per the germline V gene, CDR1 is SGHRS and CDR2 is YFSETQ. The CDR3 length is 15 residues. The CDR3 reads CASMNPPGSYNEQFF. The CDR3 DNA reads as TGCGCCAGCATGAACCCACCGGGCTCCTACAATGAGCAGTTCTTC.

Only a few counts were recorded for this clone. The chain has TRBV7-9 and TRBJ1-2; unclear D gene. V was trimmed by 1 base and J by 8 bases, leaving 11 bases between them. Germline-derived CDR1 and CDR2 are SEHNR and FQNEAQ (reference sequence). This CDR3 spans 13 amino acids. CDR3 nucleotides: TGTGCCAGCAGCTTAGTCCGCTTTGACGGCTACACCTTC. Translating it yields CASSLVRFDGYTF.

The genes are TRBV6-1 and TRBJ1-1; a possible D gene is TRBD1 (6 bases). This CDR3 comprises 14 residues. The germline gives CDR1 MNHNS, CDR2 SASEGT. V was trimmed by 2 bases and J by 6 bases, leaving 13 bases between them. The CDR3 sequence is CASSEYPGAAEAFF. The CDR3 bases are TGTGCCAGCAGTGAATACCCAGGGGCTGCTGAAGCTTTCTTT.

The chain couples TRBV6-5 to TRBJ1-1; no clear D. Germline CDR1 and CDR2: MNHEY and SVGAGI. The length of the CDR3 is 12 residues. The V and J ends lost 1 base and 5 bases respectively, with 5 bases between them. DNA of the CDR3: TGTGCCAGCAGTTACTTGGGGACTGAAGCTTTCTTT. Residues: CASSYLGTEAFF.

In its sample, this clone was seen once. The rearrangement joins TRBV7-9 to TRBJ2-7; D is perhaps TRBD1 or TRBD2 (5 bases each). This CDR3 has 16 amino acids. V shed 0 bases and J shed 6 bases, with 18 bases lying between them. Germline CDR1 reads SEHNR; CDR2 reads FQNEAQ (reference sequence). This CDR3 reads CASSLALAGSSVEQYF. DNA for the CDR3: TGTGCCAGCAGCTTAGCGCTAGCAGGGAGTTCAGTCGAGCAGTACTTC.

The chain employs TRBV28 and TRBJ2-1, with D tentatively TRBD1 (5 bases). V lost 3 bases, J lost 8 bases, and 14 bases lay in between. Germline CDR1 MDHEN, CDR2 SYDVKM. The CDR3 runs to 14 residues. This CDR3 is CASSFWEGADEQFF. The DNA for the CDR3 is TGTGCCAGCAGTTTTTGGGAAGGGGCCGATGAGCAGTTCTTC. The full variable domain, rest sourced from reference TRBV28 and TRBJ2-1, is DVKVTQSSRYLVKRTGEKVFLECVQDMDHENMFWYRQDPGLGLRLIYFSYDVKMKEKGDIPEGYSVSREKKERFSLILESASTNQTSMYLCASSFWEGADEQFFGPGTRLTVL.

To note about this clone: This sequence is one base from a far larger clone and is likely a read error. V usage is TRBV7-2 and J usage is TRBJ1-1, with TRBD1 as a possible D gene (5 bases). The V end lost 2 bases, the J end lost 3 bases, and 7 bases lay between the germline ends. This CDR3 spans 13 amino acids. Per germline, CDR1 SGHTA and CDR2 FQGNSA. CDR3 region: CASSLSRDTEAFF. The CDR3 DNA reads as TGTGCCAGCAGCTTAAGCAGGGACACTGAAGCTTTCTTT.

The rearrangement links TRBV7-2 to TRBJ2-1; perhaps TRBD2 as D (5 bases). Trimming took 3 bases from V and 6 from J, leaving 9 bases between them. Looked up from germline, CDR1 is SGHTA and CDR2 is FQGNSA. The CDR3 is made up of 13 amino acids. CDR3 sequence reads: CASSFTEGNEQFF. The CDR3, as DNA: TGTGCCAGCAGCTTCACTGAGGGCAATGAGCAGTTCTTC.

The rearrangement uses TRBV6-5 and TRBJ1-5; D gene uncertain. Trimming shortened V by 0 bases and J by 3 bases, and 9 bases separated the two germline ends. CDR1 is MNHEY and CDR2 is SVGAGI in the germline V gene. The CDR3 covers 15 residues. CDR3 amino acids: CASSYSGKANQPQHF. The DNA for the CDR3 is TGTGCCAGCAGTTACTCCGGCAAAGCCAATCAGCCCCAGCATTTT.

This clone was counted once. The chain joins TRBV9 to TRBJ2-1; the match to TRBD2 covers 9 bases. CDR1 is SGDLS and CDR2 is YYNGEE in the germline V gene. CDR3 length equals 14 residues. Trimming cost V 0 bases and J 9 bases; bases outside gene matches: 4. CDR3 nucleotide sequence: TGTGCCAGCAGCGTAGGGTGGCGGGAGGGTGAGCAGTTCTTC. Its protein is CASSVGWREGEQFF.

The chain combines TRBV5-1 with TRBJ2-2; D may be TRBD1 (6 bases). Germline values: CDR1 SGHRS, CDR2 YFSETQ. With 7 bases removed from V and 0 bases from J, the gap between germline ends came to 13 bases. The CDR3 loop spans 15 amino acids. The CDR3 nucleotides read TGCGCCAGCCAGCTGGACAGCGCGAACACCGGGGAGCTGTTTTTT. Translated, it gives CASQLDSANTGELFF.

The chain employs TRBV2 and TRBJ2-5, with TRBD2 identical over 8 bases. J was trimmed by 1 base and V by 5 bases; bases with no gene match: 3. There are 14 residues in the CDR3. Germline V gives CDR1 SNHLY, CDR2 FYNNEI. As DNA, the CDR3 is TGTGCCAGCAGTTGGCGGGAGGCCCAAGAGACCCAGTACTTC. As protein: CASSWREAQETQYF.

The chain recombines TRBV4-1 with TRBJ1-2; 8 bases are shared with TRBD1. Germline V gives CDR1 MGHRA, CDR2 YSYEKL. V shed 4 bases and J 5 bases; nucleotides not matched to a gene: 12. The CDR3 spans 16 residues. CDR3 nucleotide sequence: TGCGCCAGCAGCCCTCGACAGGGACAGGCGTCTTATGGCTACACCTTC. It specifies CASSPRQGQASYGYTF.

V gene TRBV13 combines with J gene TRBJ2-5; no clear D gene. The V end was cut by 7 bases, the J end by 5 bases, with 17 bases between. The germline CDR1 and CDR2 sequences are PRHDT and FYEKMQ (reference sequence). The CDR3 totals 14 residues. The CDR3 loop is CASMGPPRAETQYF. The CDR3 nucleotides are TGTGCCAGCATGGGCCCCCCCCGCGCGGAGACCCAGTACTTC. Supplemented by reference TRBV13 and TRBJ2-5, the full variable domain reads AAGVIQSPRHLIKEKRETATLKCYPIPRHDTVYWYQQGPGQDPQFLISFYEKMQSDKGSIPDRFSAQQFSDYHSELNMSSLELGDSALYFCASMGPPRAETQYFGPGTRLLVL.

A note on this clone: The sample has other DNA sequences that encode this CDR3 too. The J gene is TRBJ1-3, the V gene TRBV15; 9 nucleotides line up with TRBD1. This CDR3 spans 15 amino acids. With 3 bases clipped from V and 0 bases from J, the junction kept 0 bases outside the gene matches. Germline assignment: CDR1 LNHNV and CDR2 YYDKDF (reference sequence). CDR3 sequence reads: CATSRDRGSGNTIYF. The CDR3 nucleotides read TGTGCCACCAGCAGGGACAGGGGCTCTGGAAACACCATATATTTT.